This TCR beta chain was observed in a study of vaccination effects on CD4 cells after COVID-19. Background on the study: Participants completed two doses of the BNT162b2 or mRNA-1273 vaccine.

Produced via immunoSEQ multiplex PCR; TCRdb's table is partial and in-frame only. The sample includes 50,000 to 65,000 clones, approximately 79% of them seen just once. As to this clone: What it binds is unknown.

Findings and caveats of the study: Clones arising from infection and from vaccination showed marked clonal contraction late after vaccination.

The germline V gene encodes CDR1 SGHRS and CDR2 YFSETQ. V was pared by 4 bases and J by 7 bases, with 7 bases of the junction left unmatched. The CDR3 has 14 residues. ViraFEST expansion of antigen-specific CD4+ T cells with viral peptide pools preceded sequencing. Isolation of CD4+ T cells took place after approximately 10 days of culture. It was on days 3 and 7 that half the medium was replaced with IL-2 medium. The V call is TRBV5-1, the J call TRBJ2-1, with TRBD1 identical over 8 bases. This receptor was taken from a human donor who received a COVID-19 vaccine. This material consisted of CD4+ T cells from PBMCs cultured with HCoV-229E spike peptides, taken before COVID-19 vaccination. In nucleotides, the CDR3 is TGCGCCAGCAGCCCCCTGACAGGGGAAAATGAGCAGTTCTTC. It translates to CASSPLTGENEQFF.